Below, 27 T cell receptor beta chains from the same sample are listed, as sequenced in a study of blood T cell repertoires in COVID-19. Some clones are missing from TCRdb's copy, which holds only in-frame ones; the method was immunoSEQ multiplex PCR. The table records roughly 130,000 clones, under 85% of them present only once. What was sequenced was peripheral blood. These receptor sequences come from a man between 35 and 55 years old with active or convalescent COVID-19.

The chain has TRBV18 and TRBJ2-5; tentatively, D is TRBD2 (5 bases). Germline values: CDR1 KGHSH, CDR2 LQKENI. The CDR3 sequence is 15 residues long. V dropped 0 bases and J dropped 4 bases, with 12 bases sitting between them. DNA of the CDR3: TGTGCCAGCTCACCACCCTCAACTAGAGGAGAGACCCAGTACTTC. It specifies CASSPPSTRGETQYF.

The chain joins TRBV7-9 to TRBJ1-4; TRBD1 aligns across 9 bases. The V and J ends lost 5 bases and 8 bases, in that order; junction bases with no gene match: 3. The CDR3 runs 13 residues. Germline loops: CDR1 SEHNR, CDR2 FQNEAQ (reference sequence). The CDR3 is CASSRQGDEKLFF. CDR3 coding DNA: TGTGCCAGCAGCCGACAGGGGGACGAAAAACTGTTTTTT. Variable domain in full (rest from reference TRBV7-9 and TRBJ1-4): DTGVSQNPRHKITKRGQNVTFRCDPISEHNRLYWYRQTLGQGPEFLTYFQNEAQLEKSRLLSDRFSAERPKGSFSTLEIQRTEQGDSAMYLCASSRQGDEKLFFGSGTQLSVL.

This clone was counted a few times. The CDR3 DNA reads as TGCGCCAGCAGCCTAGACTTTTCAGGGATTACTGGGGCCAACGTCCTGACTTTC. It is translated as CASSLDFSGITGANVLTF. V gene TRBV5-1 combines with J gene TRBJ2-6; D perhaps matches TRBD1 (5 bases). From germline, CDR1 is SGHRS and CDR2 YFSETQ. The CDR3 has 18 amino acids. Trimming shortened V by 4 bases and J by 2 bases, and 19 bases separated the two germline ends.

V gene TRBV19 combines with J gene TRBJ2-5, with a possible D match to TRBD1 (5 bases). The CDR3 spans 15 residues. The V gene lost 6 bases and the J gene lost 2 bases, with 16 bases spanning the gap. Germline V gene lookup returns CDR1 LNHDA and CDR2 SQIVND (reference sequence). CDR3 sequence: CASSSQGLGQETQYF. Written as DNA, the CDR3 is TGTGCCAGTAGCTCTCAGGGTTTGGGGCAAGAGACCCAGTACTTC.

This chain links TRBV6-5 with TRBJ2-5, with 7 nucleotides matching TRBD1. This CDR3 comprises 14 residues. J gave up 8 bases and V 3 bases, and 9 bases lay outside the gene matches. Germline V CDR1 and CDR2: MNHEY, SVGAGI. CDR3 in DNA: TGTGCCAGCAGTTATTCCGGGACAGTCCGAACCCAGTACTTC. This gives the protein CASSYSGTVRTQYF.

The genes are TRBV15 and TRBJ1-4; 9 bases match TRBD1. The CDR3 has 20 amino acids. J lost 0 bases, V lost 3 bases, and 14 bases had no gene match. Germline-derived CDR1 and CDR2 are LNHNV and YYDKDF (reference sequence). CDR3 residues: CATSRGIVGTGRSTNEKLFF. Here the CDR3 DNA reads TGTGCCACCAGCAGGGGGATCGTCGGGACAGGGAGATCAACTAATGAAAAACTGTTTTTT.

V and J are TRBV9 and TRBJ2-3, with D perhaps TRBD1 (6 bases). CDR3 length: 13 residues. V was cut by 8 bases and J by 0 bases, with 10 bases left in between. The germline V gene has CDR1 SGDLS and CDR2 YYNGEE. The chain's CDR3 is CARQGGSTDTQYF. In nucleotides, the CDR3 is TGTGCCAGACAGGGTGGAAGCACAGATACGCAGTATTTT.

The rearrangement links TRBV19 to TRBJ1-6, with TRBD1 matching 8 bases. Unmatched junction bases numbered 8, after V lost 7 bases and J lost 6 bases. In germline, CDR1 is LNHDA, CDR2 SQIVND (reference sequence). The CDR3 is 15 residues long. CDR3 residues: CASTYRGYSNSPLHF. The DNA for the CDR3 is TGTGCCAGTACCTACAGGGGGTATTCTAATTCACCCCTCCACTTT.

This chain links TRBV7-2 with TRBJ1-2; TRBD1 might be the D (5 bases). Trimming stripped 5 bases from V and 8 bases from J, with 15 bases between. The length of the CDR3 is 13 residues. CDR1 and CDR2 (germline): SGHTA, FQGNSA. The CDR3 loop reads CASSPPAKGGYTF. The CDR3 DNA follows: TGTGCCAGCAGCCCACCTGCAAAGGGGGGCTACACCTTC. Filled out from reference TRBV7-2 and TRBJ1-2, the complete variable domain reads GAGVSQSPSNKVTEKGKDVELRCDPISGHTALYWYRQSLGQGLEFLIYFQGNSAPDKSGLPSDRFSAERTGGSVSTLTIQRTQQEDSAVYLCASSPPAKGGYTFGSGTRLTVV.

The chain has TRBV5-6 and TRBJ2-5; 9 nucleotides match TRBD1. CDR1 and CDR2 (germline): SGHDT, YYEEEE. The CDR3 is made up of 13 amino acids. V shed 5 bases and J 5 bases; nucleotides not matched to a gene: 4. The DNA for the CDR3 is TGTGCCAGCAGGGGACAGGGCGGCGAGACCCAGTACTTC. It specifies CASRGQGGETQYF.

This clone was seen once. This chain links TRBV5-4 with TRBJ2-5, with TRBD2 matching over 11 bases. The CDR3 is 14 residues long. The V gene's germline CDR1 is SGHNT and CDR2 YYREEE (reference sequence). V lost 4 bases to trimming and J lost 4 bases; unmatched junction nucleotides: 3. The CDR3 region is CASSPSGGRETQYF. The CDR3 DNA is TGTGCCAGCAGCCCTAGCGGGGGGCGAGAGACCCAGTACTTC.

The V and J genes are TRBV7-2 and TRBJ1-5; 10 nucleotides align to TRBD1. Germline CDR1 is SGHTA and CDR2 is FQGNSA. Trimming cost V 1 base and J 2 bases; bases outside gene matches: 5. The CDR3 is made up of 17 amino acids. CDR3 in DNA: TGTGCCAGCAGCTTAGTTGGGACAGGGGCAGGCAATCAGCCCCAGCATTTT. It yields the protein CASSLVGTGAGNQPQHF.

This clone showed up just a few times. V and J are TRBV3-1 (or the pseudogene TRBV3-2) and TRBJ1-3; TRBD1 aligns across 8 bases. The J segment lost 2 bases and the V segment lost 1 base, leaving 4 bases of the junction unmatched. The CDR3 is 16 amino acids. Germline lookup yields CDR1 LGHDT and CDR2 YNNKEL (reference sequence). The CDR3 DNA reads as TGTGCCAGCAGCCAAGGGACCAGGGGGCCTGGAAACACCATATATTTT. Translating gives CASSQGTRGPGNTIYF.

The CDR3 reads CASSPTTDHEQYF. DNA for the CDR3: TGTGCCAGCTCACCGACGACAGATCACGAGCAGTACTTC. This rearrangement joins TRBV18 to TRBJ2-7; D may be TRBD1 (5 bases). Trimming stripped 3 bases from V and 5 bases from J, with 11 bases between. From germline, CDR1 is KGHSH and CDR2 LQKENI. The CDR3 runs 13 residues.

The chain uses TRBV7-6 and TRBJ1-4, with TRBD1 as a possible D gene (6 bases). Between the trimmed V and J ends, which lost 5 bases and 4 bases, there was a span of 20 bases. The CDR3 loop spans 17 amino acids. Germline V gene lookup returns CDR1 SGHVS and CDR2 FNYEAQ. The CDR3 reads CASSPHGRTVDNEKLFF. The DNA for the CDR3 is TGTGCCAGCAGCCCCCACGGTCGGACAGTAGATAATGAAAAACTGTTTTTT.

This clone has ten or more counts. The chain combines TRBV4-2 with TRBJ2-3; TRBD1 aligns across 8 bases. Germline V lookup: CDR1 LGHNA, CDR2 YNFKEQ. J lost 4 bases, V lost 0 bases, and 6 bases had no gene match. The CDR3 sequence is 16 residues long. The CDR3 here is CASSQENGQGADTQYF. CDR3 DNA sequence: TGTGCCAGCAGCCAAGAAAATGGACAGGGAGCAGATACGCAGTATTTT.

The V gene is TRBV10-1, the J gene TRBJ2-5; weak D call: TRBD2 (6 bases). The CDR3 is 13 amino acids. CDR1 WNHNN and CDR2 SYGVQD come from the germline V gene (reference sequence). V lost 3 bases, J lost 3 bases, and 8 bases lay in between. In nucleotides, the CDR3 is TGCGCCAGCAGTGACACGGGGGAAGAGACCCAGTACTTC. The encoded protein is CASSDTGEETQYF.

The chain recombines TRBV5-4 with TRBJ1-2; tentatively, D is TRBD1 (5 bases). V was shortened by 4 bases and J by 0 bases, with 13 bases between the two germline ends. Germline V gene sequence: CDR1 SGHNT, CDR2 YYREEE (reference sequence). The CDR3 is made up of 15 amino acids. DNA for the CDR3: TGTGCCAGCAGCCCAGGACAAATCACTAACTATGGCTACACCTTC. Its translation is CASSPGQITNYGYTF.

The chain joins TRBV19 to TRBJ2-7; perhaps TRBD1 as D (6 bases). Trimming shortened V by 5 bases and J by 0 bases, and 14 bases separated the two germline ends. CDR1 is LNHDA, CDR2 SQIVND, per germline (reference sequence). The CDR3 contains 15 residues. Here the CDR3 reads CASSLDRRSSYEQYF. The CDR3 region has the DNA TGTGCCAGTAGTCTCGACAGGAGGAGCTCCTACGAGCAGTACTTC.

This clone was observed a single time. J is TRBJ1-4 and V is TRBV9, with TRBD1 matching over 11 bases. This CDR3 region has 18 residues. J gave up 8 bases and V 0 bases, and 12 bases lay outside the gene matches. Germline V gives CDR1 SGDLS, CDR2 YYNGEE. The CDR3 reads CASSVDRNTGQGVEKLFF. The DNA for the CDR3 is TGTGCCAGCAGCGTAGACAGGAACACGGGACAGGGGGTAGAAAAACTGTTTTTT.

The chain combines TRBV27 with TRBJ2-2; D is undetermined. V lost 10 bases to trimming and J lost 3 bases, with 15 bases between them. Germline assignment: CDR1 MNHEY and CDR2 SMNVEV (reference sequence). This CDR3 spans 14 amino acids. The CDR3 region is CAIKPGSHTGELFF. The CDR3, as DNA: TGTGCCATCAAACCGGGTTCTCACACCGGGGAGCTGTTTTTT.

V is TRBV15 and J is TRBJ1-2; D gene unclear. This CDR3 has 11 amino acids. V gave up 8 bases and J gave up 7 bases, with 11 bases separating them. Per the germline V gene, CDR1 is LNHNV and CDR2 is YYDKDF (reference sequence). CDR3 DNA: TGTGCCACCCTCGATGCGGGTGGCTACACCTTC. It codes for CATLDAGGYTF.

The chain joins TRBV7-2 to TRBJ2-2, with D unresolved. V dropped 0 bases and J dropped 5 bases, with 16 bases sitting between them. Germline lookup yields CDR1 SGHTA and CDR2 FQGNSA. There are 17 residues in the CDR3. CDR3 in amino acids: CASSLALGRQRTGELFF. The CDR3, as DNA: TGTGCCAGCAGCTTAGCGTTAGGAAGACAACGTACCGGGGAGCTGTTTTTT.

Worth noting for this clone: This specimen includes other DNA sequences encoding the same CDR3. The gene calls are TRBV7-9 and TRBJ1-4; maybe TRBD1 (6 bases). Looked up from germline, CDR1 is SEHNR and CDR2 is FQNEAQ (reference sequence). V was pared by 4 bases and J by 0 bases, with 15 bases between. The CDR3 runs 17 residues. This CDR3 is CASSYLTGDTTNEKLFF. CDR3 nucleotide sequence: TGTGCCAGCAGCTACTTGACAGGAGATACAACTAATGAAAAACTGTTTTTT.

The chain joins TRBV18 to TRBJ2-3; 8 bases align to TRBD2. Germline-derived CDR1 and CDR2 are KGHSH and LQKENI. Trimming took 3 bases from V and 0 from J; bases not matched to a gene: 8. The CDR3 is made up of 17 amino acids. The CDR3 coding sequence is TGTGCCAGCTCACCCCCCACCGGGGGGGCTAGCACAGATACGCAGTATTTT. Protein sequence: CASSPPTGGASTDTQYF.

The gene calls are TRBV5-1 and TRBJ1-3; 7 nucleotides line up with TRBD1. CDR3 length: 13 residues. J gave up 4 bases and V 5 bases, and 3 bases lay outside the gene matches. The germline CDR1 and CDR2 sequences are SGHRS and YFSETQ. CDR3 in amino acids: CASSRTGGNTIYF. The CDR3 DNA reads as TGCGCCAGCAGTCGGACAGGCGGAAACACCATATATTTT. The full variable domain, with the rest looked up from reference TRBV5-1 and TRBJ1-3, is KAGVTQTPRYLIKTRGQQVTLSCSPISGHRSVSWYQQTPGQGLQFLFEYFSETQRNKGNFPGRFSGRQFSNSRSEMNVSTLELGDSALYLCASSRTGGNTIYFGEGSWLTVV.

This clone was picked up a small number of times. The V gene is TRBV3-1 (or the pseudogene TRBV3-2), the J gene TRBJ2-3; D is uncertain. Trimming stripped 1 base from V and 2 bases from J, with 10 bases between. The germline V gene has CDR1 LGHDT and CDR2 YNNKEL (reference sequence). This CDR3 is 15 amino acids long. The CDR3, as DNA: TGTGCCAGCAGCCAAGCACTACTAATCACAGATACGCAGTATTTT. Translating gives CASSQALLITDTQYF.